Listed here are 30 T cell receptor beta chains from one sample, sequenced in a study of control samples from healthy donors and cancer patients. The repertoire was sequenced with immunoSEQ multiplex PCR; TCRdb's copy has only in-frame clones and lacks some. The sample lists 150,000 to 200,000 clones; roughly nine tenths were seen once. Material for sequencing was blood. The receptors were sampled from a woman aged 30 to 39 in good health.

The CDR3 bases are TGCGCCAGCAGCTTGCCCGGGACAGTTTACAATGAGCAGTTCTTC. Amino acid sequence: CASSLPGTVYNEQFF. V and J are TRBV5-1 and TRBJ2-1, with 7 nucleotides matching TRBD1. V dropped 1 base and J dropped 4; count of bases not matched to a gene: 5. There are 15 residues in the CDR3. The germline gives CDR1 SGHRS, CDR2 YFSETQ.

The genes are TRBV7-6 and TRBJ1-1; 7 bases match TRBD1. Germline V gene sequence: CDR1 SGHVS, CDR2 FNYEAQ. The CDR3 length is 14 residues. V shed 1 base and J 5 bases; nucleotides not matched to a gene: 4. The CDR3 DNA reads TGTGCCAGCAGCTTAGAGACAGGGAGGACTGAAGCTTTCTTT. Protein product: CASSLETGRTEAFF.

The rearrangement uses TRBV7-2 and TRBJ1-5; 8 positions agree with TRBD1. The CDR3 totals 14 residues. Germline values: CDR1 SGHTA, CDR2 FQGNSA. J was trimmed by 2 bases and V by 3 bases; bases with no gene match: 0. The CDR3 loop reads CASSLDRGNQPQHF. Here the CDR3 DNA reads TGTGCCAGCAGCTTGGACAGGGGCAATCAGCCCCAGCATTTT.

Written as DNA, the CDR3 is TGTGCCAGCAGTTTGGAGGGCACTGAAGCTTTCTTT. Translating gives CASSLEGTEAFF. The chain couples TRBV12-3 or TRBV12-4 to TRBJ1-1; no reliable D call. The CDR3 has 12 residues. V gave up 3 bases and J gave up 4 bases, with 6 bases separating them.

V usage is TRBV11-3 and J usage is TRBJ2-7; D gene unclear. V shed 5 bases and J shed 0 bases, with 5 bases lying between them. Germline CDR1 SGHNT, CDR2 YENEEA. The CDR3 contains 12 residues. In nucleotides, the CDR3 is TGTGCCAGCAGCCCGAGCTCCTACGAGCAGTACTTC. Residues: CASSPSSYEQYF.

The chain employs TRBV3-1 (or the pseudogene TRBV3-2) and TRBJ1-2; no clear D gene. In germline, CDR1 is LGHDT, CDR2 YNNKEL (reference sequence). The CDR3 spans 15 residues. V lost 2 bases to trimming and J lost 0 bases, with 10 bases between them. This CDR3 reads CASSQLQLANYGYTF. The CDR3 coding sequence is TGTGCCAGCAGCCAACTCCAACTCGCTAACTATGGCTACACCTTC.

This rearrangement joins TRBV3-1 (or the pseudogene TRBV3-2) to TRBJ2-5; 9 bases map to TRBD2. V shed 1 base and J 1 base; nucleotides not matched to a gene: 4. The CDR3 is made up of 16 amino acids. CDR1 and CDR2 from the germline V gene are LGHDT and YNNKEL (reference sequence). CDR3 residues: CASSQGAGGPQETQYF. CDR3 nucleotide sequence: TGTGCCAGCAGCCAAGGGGCGGGAGGGCCCCAAGAGACCCAGTACTTC.

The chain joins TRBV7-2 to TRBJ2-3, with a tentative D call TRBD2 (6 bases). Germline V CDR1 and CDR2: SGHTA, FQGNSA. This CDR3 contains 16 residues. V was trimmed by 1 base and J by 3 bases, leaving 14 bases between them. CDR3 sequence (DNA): TGTGCCAGCAGCTTAGGGATTATTGCGGGAACAGATACGCAGTATTTT. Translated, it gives CASSLGIIAGTDTQYF.

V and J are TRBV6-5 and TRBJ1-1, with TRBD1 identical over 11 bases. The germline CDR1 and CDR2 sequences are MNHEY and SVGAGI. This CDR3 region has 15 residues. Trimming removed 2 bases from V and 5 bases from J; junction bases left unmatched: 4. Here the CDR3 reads CASSYTGQGVTEAFF. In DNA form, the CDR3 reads TGTGCCAGCAGTTACACGGGACAGGGGGTAACTGAAGCTTTCTTT.

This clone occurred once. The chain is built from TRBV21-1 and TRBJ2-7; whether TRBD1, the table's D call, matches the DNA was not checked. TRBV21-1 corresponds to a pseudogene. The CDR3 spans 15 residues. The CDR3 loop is CASSKKGQSPYEQYF. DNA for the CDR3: TGTGCCAGCAGCAAAAAAGGACAGAGCCCCTACGAGCAGTACTTC.

The CDR3 bases are TGTGCCAGCAGCCAAGGGCCGGGGGCCGCTTACAATGAGCAGTTCTTC. Its protein product is CASSQGPGAAYNEQFF. The genes are TRBV4-2 and TRBJ2-1, with D perhaps assigned TRBD1 or TRBD2 (6 bases each). Germline V CDR1 and CDR2: LGHNA, YNFKEQ. Trimming left V 1 base short and J 4 bases short, with 14 bases between. CDR3 size: 16 residues.

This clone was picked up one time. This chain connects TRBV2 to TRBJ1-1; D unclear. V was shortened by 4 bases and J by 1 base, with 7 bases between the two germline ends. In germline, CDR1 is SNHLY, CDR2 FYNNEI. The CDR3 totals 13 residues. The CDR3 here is CASSVAGNTEAFF. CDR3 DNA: TGTGCCAGCAGTGTAGCAGGGAACACTGAAGCTTTCTTT.

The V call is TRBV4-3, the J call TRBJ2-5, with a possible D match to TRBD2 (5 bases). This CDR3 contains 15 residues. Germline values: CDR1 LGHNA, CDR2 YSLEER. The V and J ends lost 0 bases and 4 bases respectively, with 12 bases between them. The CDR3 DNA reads TGCGCCAGCAGCCAAGAGGCGGGCAGTGGAGAGACCCAGTACTTC. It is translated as CASSQEAGSGETQYF.

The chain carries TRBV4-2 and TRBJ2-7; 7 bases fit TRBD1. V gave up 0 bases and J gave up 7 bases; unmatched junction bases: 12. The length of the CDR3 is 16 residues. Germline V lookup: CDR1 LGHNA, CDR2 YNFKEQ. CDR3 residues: CASSQEGDSRLREQYF. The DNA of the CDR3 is TGTGCCAGCAGCCAAGAAGGGGACAGCCGGCTAAGGGAGCAGTACTTC.

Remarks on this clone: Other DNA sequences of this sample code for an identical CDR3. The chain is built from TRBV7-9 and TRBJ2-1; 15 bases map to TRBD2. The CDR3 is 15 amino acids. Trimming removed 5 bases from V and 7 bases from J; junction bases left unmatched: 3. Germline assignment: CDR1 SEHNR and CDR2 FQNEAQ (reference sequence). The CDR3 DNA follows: TGTGCCAGCAGCCGGACTAGCGGGAGGGGAAATGAGCAGTTCTTC. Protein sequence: CASSRTSGRGNEQFF.

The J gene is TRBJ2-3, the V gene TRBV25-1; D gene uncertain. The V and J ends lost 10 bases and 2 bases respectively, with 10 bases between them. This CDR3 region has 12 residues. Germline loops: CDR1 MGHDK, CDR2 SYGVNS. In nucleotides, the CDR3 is TGTGCCACGCGACACTACACAGATACGCAGTATTTT. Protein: CATRHYTDTQYF.

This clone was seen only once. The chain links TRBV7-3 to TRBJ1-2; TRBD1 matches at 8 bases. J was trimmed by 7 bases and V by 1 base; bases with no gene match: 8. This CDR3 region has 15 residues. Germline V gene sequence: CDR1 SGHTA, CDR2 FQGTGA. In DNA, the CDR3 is TGTGCCAGCAGCTTAAGCGGCAGGGGGCGAGGTGGCTACACCTTC. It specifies CASSLSGRGRGGYTF. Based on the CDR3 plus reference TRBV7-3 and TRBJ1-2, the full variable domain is GAGVSQTPSNKVTEKGKYVELRCDPISGHTALYWYRQSLGQGPEFLIYFQGTGAADDSGLPNDRFFAVRPEGSVSTLKIQRTERGDSAVYLCASSLSGRGRGGYTFGSGTRLTVV.

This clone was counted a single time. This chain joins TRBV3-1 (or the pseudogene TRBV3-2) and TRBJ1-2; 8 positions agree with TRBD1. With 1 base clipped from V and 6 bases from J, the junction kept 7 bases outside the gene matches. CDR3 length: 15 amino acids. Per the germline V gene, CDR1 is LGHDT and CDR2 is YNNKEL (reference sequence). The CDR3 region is CASSQVLDRANGYTF. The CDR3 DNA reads TGTGCCAGCAGCCAAGTCTTGGACAGGGCGAATGGCTACACCTTC.

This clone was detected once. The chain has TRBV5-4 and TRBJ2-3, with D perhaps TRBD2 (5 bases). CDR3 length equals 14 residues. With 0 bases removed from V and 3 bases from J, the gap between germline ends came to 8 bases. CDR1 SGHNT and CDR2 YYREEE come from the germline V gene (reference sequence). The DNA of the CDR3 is TGTGCCAGCAGCTTGGGTCGGGGAACAGATACGCAGTATTTT. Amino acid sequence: CASSLGRGTDTQYF. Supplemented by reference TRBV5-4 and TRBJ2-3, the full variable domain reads ETGVTQSPTHLIKTRGQQVTLRCSSQSGHNTVSWYQQALGQGPQFIFQYYREEENGRGNFPPRFSGLQFPNYSSELNVNALELDDSALYLCASSLGRGTDTQYFGPGTRLTVL.

The CDR3 DNA reads TGTGCCAGCAGTGCCCGGGACAGGGGAACCTACGAGCAGTACTTC. Amino acids: CASSARDRGTYEQYF. This sequence joins TRBV25-1 and TRBJ2-7, with 10 bases matching TRBD1. Germline lookup yields CDR1 MGHDK and CDR2 SYGVNS. This CDR3 is 15 amino acids long. The ends lost 4 bases at V and 2 bases at J; junction bases unmatched: 5.

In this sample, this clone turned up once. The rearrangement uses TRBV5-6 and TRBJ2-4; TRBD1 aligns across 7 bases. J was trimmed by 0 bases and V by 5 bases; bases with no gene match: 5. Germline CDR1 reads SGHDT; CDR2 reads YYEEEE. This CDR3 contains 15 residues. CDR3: CASSYRGLAKNIQYF. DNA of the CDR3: TGTGCCAGCAGTTACAGGGGTCTAGCCAAAAACATTCAGTACTTC.

CDR3 region: CASSIVAGAYNEQFF. The CDR3 DNA is TGTGCCAGTAGTATCGTGGCAGGGGCGTACAATGAGCAGTTCTTC. The chain is built from TRBV19 and TRBJ2-1, with D possibly TRBD1 on 6 matching bases. The V gene's germline CDR1 is LNHDA and CDR2 SQIVND (reference sequence). The CDR3 is 15 amino acids. Trimming shortened V by 3 bases and J by 4 bases, and 13 bases separated the two germline ends.

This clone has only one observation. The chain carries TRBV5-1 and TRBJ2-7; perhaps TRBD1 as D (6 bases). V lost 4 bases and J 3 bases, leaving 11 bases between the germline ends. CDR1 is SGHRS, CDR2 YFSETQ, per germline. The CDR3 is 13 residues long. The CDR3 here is CASSAQQGYEQYF. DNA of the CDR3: TGCGCCAGCAGCGCACAACAGGGCTACGAGCAGTACTTC. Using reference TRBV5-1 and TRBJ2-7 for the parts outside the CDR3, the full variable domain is KAGVTQTPRYLIKTRGQQVTLSCSPISGHRSVSWYQQTPGQGLQFLFEYFSETQRNKGNFPGRFSGRQFSNSRSEMNVSTLELGDSALYLCASSAQQGYEQYFGPGTRLTVT.

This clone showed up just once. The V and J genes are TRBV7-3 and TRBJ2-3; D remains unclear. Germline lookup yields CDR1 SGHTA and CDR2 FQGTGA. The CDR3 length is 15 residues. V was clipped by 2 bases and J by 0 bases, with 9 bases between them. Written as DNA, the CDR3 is TGTGCCAGCAGCTTACTTCTCGGGAGCACAGATACGCAGTATTTT. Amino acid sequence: CASSLLLGSTDTQYF.

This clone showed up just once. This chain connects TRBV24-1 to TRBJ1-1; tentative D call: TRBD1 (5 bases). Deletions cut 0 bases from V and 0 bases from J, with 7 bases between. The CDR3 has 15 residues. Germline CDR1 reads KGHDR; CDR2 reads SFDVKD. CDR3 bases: TGTGCCACCAGTGATTTGAACAGGATGAACACTGAAGCTTTCTTT. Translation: CATSDLNRMNTEAFF.

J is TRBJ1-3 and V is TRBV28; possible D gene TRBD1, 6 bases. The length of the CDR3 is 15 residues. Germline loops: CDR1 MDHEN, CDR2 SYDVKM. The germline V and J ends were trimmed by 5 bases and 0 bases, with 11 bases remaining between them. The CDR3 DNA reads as TGTGCCAGCAGTCCCGAGGACAGCTCTGGAAACACCATATATTTT. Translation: CASSPEDSSGNTIYF.

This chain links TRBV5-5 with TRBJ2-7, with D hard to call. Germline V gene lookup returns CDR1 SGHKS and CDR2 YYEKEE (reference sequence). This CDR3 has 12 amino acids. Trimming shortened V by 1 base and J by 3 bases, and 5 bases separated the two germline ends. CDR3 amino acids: CASSLRDYEQYF. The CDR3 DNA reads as TGTGCCAGCAGCTTGAGGGACTACGAGCAGTACTTC.

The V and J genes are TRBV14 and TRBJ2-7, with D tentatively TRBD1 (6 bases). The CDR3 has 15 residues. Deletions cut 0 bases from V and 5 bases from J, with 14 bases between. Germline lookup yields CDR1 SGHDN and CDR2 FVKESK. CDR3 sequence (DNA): TGTGCCAGCAGCCAAGACTCCAGGGGAACGAACGAGCAGTACTTC. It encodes CASSQDSRGTNEQYF. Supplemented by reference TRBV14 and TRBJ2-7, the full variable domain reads EAGVTQFPSHSVIEKGQTVTLRCDPISGHDNLYWYRRVMGKEIKFLLHFVKESKQDESGMPNNRFLAERTGGTYSTLKVQPAELEDSGVYFCASSQDSRGTNEQYFGPGTRLTVT.

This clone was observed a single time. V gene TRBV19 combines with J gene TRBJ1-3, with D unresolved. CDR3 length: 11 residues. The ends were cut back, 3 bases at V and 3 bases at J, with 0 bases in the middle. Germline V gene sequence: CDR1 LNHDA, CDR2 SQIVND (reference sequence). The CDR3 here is CASSIGNTIYF. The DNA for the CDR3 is TGTGCCAGTAGTATTGGAAACACCATATATTTT.

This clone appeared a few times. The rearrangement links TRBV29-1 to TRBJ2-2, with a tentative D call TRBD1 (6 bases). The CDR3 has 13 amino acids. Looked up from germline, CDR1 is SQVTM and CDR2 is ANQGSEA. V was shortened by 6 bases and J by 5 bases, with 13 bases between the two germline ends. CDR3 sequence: CSVYRVQTGELFF. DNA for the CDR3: TGCAGCGTATACAGGGTACAGACCGGGGAGCTGTTTTTT.